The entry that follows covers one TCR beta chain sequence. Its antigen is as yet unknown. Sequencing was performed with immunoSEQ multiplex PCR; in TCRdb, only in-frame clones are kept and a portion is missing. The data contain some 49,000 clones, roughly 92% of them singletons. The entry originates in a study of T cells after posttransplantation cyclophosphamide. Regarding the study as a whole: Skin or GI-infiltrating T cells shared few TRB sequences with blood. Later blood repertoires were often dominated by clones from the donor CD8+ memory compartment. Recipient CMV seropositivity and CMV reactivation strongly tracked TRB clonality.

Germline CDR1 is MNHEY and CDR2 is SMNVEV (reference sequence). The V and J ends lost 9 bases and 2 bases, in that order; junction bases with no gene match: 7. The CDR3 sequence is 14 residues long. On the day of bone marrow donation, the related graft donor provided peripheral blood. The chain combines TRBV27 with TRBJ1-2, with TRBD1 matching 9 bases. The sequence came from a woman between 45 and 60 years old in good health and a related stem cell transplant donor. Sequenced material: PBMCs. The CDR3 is CARLPGQGNYGYTF. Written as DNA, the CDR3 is TGTGCCAGGCTACCGGGACAGGGCAACTATGGCTACACCTTC.